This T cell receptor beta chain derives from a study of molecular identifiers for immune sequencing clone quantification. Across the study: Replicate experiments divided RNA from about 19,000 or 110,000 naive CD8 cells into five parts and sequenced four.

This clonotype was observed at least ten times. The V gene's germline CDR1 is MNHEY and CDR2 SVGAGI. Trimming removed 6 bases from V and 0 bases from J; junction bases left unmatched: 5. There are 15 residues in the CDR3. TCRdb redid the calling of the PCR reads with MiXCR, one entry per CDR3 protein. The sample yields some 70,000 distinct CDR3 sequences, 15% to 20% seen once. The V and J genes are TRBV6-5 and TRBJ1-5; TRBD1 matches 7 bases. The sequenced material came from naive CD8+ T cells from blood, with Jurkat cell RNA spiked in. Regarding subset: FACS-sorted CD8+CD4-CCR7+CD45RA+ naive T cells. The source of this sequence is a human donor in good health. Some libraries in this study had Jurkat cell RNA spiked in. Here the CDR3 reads CASRAGGFSNQPQHF. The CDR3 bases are TGTGCCAGCAGAGCAGGGGGATTTAGCAATCAGCCCCAGCATTTT.